The 8 T cell receptor beta chains presented below share a single source sample, sequenced in a study of sequential checkpoint blockade in melanoma (dated by TCRdb to the late 2010s). The sample's treatment or condition label, in plain terms: randomized to nivolumab then ipilimumab (arm A) or the reverse (arm B). The method behind the library was the immunoSEQ multiplex PCR assay. Here the immuneACCESS table is served through TCRdb, limited to in-frame sequences with V and J called. Missing clones are a known gap in these copies; in checked studies unresolved V genes cover under half, and the rest lacks a known reason. The sample has more than 11,000 clones on record, more than 45% of them singletons. The ten largest make up roughly 16% of the sample. The specimen was CD8+ T cells sorted from blood (inferred from file names), collected from a patient given nivolumab and ipilimumab in sequence. The receptors stem from a human donor with melanoma.

The chain couples TRBV27 to TRBJ2-1, with D tentatively TRBD2 (6 bases). The ends were cut back, 3 bases at V and 0 bases at J, with 6 bases in the middle. The germline V gene has CDR1 MNHEY and CDR2 SMNVEV (reference sequence). CDR3 length equals 14 residues. The CDR3 spells CASSFGSSYNEQFF. The DNA for the CDR3 is TGTGCCAGCAGTTTCGGGAGCTCCTACAATGAGCAGTTCTTC.

The chain is built from TRBV6-5 and TRBJ1-2; possible D gene TRBD1, 5 bases. The V gene lost 6 bases and the J gene lost 3 bases, with 14 bases spanning the gap. Germline loops: CDR1 MNHEY, CDR2 SVGAGI. The CDR3 totals 14 residues. CDR3 protein: CASRWTGVDYGYTF. In DNA form, the CDR3 reads TGTGCCAGCAGATGGACGGGGGTGGACTATGGCTACACCTTC.

The rearrangement uses TRBV7-8 and TRBJ1-1; D is unclear. Germline CDR1 is SGHVS and CDR2 is FQNEAQ. V lost 1 base and J lost 3, with 15 bases in between. There are 16 residues in the CDR3. The CDR3 DNA follows: TGTGCCAGCAGCTTAGTCCGGAACCCCAGGTACACTGAAGCTTTCTTT. Residues: CASSLVRNPRYTEAFF.

The rearrangement uses TRBV6-5 and TRBJ2-7, with D unclear. Germline assignment: CDR1 MNHEY and CDR2 SVGAGI. The V end was cut by 0 bases, the J end by 7 bases, with 10 bases between. The CDR3 is 13 amino acids. CDR3 in amino acids: CASSYSDLGEQYF. DNA for the CDR3: TGTGCCAGCAGTTACTCTGACCTCGGGGAGCAGTACTTC.

The V call is TRBV6-5, the J call TRBJ2-1; D gene ambiguous. The CDR3 contains 15 residues. The germline CDR1 and CDR2 sequences are MNHEY and SVGAGI. V shed 2 bases and J shed 1 base, with 9 bases lying between them. The CDR3 sequence is CASSYHRQSYNEQFF. Here the CDR3 DNA reads TGTGCCAGCAGTTACCACCGTCAGTCCTACAATGAGCAGTTCTTC.

V gene TRBV5-6 combines with J gene TRBJ1-2; D is perhaps TRBD1 (5 bases). The CDR3 spans 13 residues. V was pared by 0 bases and J by 3 bases, with 6 bases between. CDR1 and CDR2 (germline): SGHDT, YYEEEE. The CDR3 DNA sequence: TGTGCCAGCAGCTTGGCGGGGGACTATGGCTACACCTTC. Translating gives CASSLAGDYGYTF.

CDR3 coding DNA: TGTGCCAGCAGCGTAGCTACGGGGCAGGGGACGGACGAGCAGTACTTC. Translating it yields CASSVATGQGTDEQYF. V and J are TRBV9 and TRBJ2-7; a possible D gene is TRBD1 (6 bases). The CDR3 is 16 residues long. The germline V gene encodes CDR1 SGDLS and CDR2 YYNGEE. V shed 0 bases and J shed 5 bases, with 18 bases lying between them.

This clone was seen a handful of times. The rearrangement uses TRBV19 and TRBJ1-1; the match to TRBD1 covers 7 bases. V shed 3 bases, J shed 5 bases, and the junction held 9 bases outside the gene matches. The CDR3 contains 15 residues. Germline loops: CDR1 LNHDA, CDR2 SQIVND (reference sequence). CDR3 amino acids: CASSIGGQWATEAFF. The CDR3 bases are TGTGCCAGTAGTATTGGGGGACAGTGGGCGACTGAAGCTTTCTTT.